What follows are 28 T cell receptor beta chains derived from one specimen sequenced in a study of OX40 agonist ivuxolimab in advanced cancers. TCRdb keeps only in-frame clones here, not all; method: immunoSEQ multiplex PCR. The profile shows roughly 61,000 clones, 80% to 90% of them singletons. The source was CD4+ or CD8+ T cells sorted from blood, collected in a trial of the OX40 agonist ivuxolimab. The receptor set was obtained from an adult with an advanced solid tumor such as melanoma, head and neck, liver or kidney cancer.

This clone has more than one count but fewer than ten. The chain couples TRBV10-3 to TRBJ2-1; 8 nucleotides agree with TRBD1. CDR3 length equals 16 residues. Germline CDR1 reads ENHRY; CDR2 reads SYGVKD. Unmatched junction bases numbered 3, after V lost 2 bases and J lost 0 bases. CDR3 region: CAISEDRGISYNEQFF. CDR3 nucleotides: TGTGCCATCAGTGAGGACAGGGGAATCTCCTACAATGAGCAGTTCTTC.

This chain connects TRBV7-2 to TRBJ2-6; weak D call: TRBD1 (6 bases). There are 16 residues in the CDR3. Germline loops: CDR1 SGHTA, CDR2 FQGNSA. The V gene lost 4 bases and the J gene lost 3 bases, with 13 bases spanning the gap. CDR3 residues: CASSYDRLGGANVLTF. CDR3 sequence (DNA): TGTGCCAGCAGCTACGACAGGCTGGGTGGGGCCAACGTCCTGACTTTC.

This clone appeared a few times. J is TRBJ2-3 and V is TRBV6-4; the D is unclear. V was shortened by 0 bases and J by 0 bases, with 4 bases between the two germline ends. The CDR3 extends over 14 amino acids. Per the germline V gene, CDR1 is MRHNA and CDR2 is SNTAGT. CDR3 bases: TGTGCCAGCAGTGACTCGCGGAGCACAGATACGCAGTATTTT. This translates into CASSDSRSTDTQYF.

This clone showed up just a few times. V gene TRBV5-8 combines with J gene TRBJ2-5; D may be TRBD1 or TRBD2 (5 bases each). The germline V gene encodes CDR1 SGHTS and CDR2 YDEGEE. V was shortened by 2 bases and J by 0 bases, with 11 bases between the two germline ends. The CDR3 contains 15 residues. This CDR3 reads CASSFARGNQETQYF. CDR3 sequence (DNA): TGTGCCAGCAGCTTTGCCCGGGGCAACCAAGAGACCCAGTACTTC.

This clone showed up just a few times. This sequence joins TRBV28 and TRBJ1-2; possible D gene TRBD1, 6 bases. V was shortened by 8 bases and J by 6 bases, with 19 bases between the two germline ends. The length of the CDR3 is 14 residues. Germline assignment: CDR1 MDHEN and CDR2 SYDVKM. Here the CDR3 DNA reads TGTGCCAGCGGGGGCGTCGACGGAGCGCATGGCTACACCTTC. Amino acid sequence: CASGGVDGAHGYTF.

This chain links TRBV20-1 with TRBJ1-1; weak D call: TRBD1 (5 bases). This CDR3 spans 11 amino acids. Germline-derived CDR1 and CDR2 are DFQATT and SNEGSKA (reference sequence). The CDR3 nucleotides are TGCCGAATTGACAGCCACGCTGAAGCTTTCTTT. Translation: CRIDSHAEAFF.

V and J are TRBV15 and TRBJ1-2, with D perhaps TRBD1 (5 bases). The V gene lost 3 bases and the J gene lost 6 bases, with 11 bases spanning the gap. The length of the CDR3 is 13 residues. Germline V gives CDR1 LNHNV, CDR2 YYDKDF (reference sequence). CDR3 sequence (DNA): TGTGCCACCAGCAGGGTTCAGGGAGATGGCTACACCTTC. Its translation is CATSRVQGDGYTF.

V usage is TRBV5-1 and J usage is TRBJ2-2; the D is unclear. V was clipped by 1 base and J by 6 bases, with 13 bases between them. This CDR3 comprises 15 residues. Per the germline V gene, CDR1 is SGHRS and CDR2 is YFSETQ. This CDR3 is CASSLQSVASGELFF. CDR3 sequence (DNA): TGCGCCAGCAGCTTGCAGTCCGTGGCGTCCGGGGAGCTGTTTTTT.

CDR3 protein: CASSLGTVGEQYF. The DNA for the CDR3 is TGCGCCAGCAGCTTGGGTACGGTCGGAGAGCAGTACTTC. V usage is TRBV5-1 and J usage is TRBJ2-7; D is undetermined. The CDR3 consists of 13 residues. Per the germline V gene, CDR1 is SGHRS and CDR2 is YFSETQ. V lost 0 bases and J lost 7, with 11 bases in between. Using reference TRBV5-1 and TRBJ2-7 for the parts outside the CDR3, the full variable domain is KAGVTQTPRYLIKTRGQQVTLSCSPISGHRSVSWYQQTPGQGLQFLFEYFSETQRNKGNFPGRFSGRQFSNSRSEMNVSTLELGDSALYLCASSLGTVGEQYFGPGTRLTVT.

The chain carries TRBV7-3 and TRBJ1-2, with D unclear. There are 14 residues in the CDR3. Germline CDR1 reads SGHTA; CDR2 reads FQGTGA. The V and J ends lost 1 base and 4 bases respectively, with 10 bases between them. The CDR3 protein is CASSLNGLLYGYTF. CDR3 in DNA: TGTGCCAGCAGCTTAAACGGCTTACTCTATGGCTACACCTTC.

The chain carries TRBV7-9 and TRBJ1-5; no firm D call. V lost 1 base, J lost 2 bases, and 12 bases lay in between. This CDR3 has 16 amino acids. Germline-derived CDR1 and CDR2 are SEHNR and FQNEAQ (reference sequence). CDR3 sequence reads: CASSLGSGRGNQPQHF. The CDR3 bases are TGTGCCAGCAGCTTAGGATCGGGGAGGGGCAATCAGCCCCAGCATTTT.

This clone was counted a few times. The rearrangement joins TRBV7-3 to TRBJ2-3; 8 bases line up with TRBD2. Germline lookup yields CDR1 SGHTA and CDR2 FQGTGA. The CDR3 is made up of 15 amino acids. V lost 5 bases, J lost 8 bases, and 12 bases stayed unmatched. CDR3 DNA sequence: TGTGCCAGCAGCCCAAACGGGAGGGCCGGGGGTACGCAGTATTTT. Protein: CASSPNGRAGGTQYF.

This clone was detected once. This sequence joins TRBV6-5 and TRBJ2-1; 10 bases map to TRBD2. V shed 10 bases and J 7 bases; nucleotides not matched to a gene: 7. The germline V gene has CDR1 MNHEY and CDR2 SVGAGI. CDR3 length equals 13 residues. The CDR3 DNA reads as TGTGCCACCCGGACTAGCGGCGGGAATGAGCAGTTCTTC. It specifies CATRTSGGNEQFF.

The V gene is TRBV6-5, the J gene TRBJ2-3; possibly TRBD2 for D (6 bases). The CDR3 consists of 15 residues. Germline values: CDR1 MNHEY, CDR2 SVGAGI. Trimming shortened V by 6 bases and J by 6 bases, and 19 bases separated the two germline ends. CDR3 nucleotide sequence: TGTGCCAGCAGACCAAGGGACTGGCTTTGGGATACGCAGTATTTT. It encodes CASRPRDWLWDTQYF.

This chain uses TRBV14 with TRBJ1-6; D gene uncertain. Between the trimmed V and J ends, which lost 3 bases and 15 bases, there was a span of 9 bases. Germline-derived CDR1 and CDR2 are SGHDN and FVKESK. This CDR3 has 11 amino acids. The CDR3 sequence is CASSQGMGLHF. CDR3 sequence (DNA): TGTGCCAGCAGCCAGGGAATGGGCCTCCACTTT.

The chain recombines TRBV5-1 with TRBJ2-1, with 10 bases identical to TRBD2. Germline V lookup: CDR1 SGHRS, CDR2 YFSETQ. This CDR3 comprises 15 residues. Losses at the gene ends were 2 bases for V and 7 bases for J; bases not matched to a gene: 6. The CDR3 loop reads CASSLIAGGTNEQFF. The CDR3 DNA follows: TGCGCCAGCAGCTTAATAGCGGGGGGTACGAATGAGCAGTTCTTC.

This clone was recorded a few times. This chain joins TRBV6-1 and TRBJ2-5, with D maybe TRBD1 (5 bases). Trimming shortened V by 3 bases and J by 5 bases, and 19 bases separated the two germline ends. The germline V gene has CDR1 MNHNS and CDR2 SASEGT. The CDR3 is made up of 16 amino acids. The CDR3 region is CASSEQFFWTPETQYF. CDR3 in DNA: TGTGCCAGCAGTGAGCAGTTTTTCTGGACACCTGAGACCCAGTACTTC.

CDR3 in DNA: TGTGCCAGCAGCTCTAACTACTATAATTCACCCCTCCACTTT. It encodes CASSSNYYNSPLHF. The rearrangement uses TRBV7-6 and TRBJ1-6, with D unresolved. Between the trimmed V and J ends, which lost 4 bases and 3 bases, there was a span of 7 bases. Germline lookup yields CDR1 SGHVS and CDR2 FNYEAQ. The CDR3 sequence is 14 residues long.

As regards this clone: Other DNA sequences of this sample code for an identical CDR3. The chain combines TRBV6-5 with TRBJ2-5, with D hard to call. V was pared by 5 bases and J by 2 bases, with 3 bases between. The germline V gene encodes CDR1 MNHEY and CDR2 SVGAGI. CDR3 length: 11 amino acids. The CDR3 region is CASSPQETQYF. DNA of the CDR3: TGTGCCAGCAGTCCACAAGAGACCCAGTACTTC.

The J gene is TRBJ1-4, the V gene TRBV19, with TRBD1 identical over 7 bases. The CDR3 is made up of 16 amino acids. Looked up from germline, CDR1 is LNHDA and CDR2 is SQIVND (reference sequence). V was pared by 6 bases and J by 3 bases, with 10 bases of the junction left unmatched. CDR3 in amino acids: CASRPTGPRPNEKLFF. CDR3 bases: TGTGCCAGTAGACCGACAGGGCCTCGACCTAATGAAAAACTGTTTTTT.

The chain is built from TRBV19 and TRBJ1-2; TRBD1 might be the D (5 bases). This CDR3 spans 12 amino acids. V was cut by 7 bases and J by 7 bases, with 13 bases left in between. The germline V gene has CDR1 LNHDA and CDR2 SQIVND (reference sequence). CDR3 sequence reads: CASIGQGFGYTF. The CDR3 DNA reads TGTGCCAGTATCGGGCAGGGTTTTGGCTACACCTTC.

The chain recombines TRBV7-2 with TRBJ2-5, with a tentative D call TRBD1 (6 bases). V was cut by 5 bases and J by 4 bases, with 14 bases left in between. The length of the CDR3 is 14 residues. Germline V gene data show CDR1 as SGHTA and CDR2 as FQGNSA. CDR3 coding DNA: TGTGCCAGCAGCCTTCAGGCAGGGGCAGAGACCCAGTACTTC. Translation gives CASSLQAGAETQYF. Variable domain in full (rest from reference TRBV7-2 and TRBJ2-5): GAGVSQSPSNKVTEKGKDVELRCDPISGHTALYWYRQSLGQGLEFLIYFQGNSAPDKSGLPSDRFSAERTGGSVSTLTIQRTQQEDSAVYLCASSLQAGAETQYFGPGTRLLVL.

In nucleotides, the CDR3 is TGCGCCAGCAGCTTAGGGGGTATGAACACTGAAGCTTTCTTT. It encodes CASSLGGMNTEAFF. This sequence joins TRBV5-1 and TRBJ1-1, with a possible D match to TRBD1 (6 bases). Germline CDR1 and CDR2: SGHRS and YFSETQ. Deletions cut 2 bases from V and 0 bases from J, with 8 bases between. There are 14 residues in the CDR3. The variable domain in full, completed from reference TRBV5-1 and TRBJ1-1, reads KAGVTQTPRYLIKTRGQQVTLSCSPISGHRSVSWYQQTPGQGLQFLFEYFSETQRNKGNFPGRFSGRQFSNSRSEMNVSTLELGDSALYLCASSLGGMNTEAFFGQGTRLTVV.

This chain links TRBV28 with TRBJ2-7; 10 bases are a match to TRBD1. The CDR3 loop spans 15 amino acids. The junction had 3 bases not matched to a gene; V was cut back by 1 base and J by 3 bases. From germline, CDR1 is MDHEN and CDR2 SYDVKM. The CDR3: CASSLFGQGVYEQYF. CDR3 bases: TGTGCCAGCAGTTTATTCGGACAGGGGGTCTACGAGCAGTACTTC.

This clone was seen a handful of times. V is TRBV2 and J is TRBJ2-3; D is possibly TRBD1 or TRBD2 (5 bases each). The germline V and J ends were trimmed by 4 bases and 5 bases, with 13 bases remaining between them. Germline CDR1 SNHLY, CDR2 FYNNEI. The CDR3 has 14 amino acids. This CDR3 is CASSARDRGDTQYF. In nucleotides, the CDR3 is TGTGCCAGCAGTGCCCGGGACCGAGGAGATACGCAGTATTTT. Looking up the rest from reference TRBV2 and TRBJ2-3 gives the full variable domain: EPEVTQTPSHQVTQMGQEVILRCVPISNHLYFYWYRQILGQKVEFLVSFYNNEISEKSEIFDDQFSVERPDGSNFTLKIRSTKLEDSAMYFCASSARDRGDTQYFGPGTRLTVL.

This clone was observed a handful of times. The CDR3 bases are TGTGCCCACGCTAGAGTCAACACCGGGGAGCTGTTTTTT. Its translation: CAHARVNTGELFF. The J gene is TRBJ2-2, the V gene TRBV6-1, with no clear D. Germline V gene lookup returns CDR1 MNHNS and CDR2 SASEGT. The V gene lost 11 bases and the J gene lost 2 bases, with 12 bases spanning the gap. This CDR3 spans 13 amino acids.

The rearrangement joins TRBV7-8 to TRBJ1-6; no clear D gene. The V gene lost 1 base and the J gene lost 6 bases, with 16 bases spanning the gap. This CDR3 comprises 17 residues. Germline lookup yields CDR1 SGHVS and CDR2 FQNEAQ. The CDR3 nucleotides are TGTGCCAGCAGCTTAGGAACCGGATCTCTCATTAATTCACCCCTCCACTTT. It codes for CASSLGTGSLINSPLHF.

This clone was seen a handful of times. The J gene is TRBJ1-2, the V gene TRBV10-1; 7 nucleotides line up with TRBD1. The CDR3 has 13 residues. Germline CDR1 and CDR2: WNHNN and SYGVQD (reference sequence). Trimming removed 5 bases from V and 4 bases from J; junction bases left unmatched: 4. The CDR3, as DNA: TGCGCCAGCAGTCGGACAGGTTCCTATGGCTACACCTTC. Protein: CASSRTGSYGYTF.